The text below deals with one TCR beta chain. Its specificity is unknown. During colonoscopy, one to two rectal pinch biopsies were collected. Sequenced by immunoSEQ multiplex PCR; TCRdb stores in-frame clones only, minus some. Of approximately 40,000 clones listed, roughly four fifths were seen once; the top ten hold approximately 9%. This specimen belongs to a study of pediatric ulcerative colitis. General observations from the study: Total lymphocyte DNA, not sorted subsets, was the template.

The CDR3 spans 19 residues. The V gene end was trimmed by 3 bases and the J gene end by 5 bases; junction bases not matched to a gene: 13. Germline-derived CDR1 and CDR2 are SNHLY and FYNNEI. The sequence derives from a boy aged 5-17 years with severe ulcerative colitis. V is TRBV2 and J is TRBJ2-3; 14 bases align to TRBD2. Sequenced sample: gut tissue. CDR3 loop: CASSDGPWTSGGTGDTQYF. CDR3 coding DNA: TGTGCCAGCAGTGATGGGCCCTGGACTAGCGGGGGGACGGGAGATACGCAGTATTTT.